These 11 T cell receptor beta chains came from one sample sequenced in a study of control samples from healthy donors and cancer patients. Measured with immunoSEQ multiplex PCR; TCRdb has only the in-frame clones, and not every one. In the table there are some 100,000 clones, approximately 90% of which are singletons. Material: blood. These receptors originate from a human donor in good health. The donor label of this sample is uncertain.

This sequence joins TRBV7-8 and TRBJ1-5; the match to TRBD1 covers 9 bases. V trimming: 6 bases; J trimming: 2 bases; junction bases outside the gene matches: 11. Germline lookup yields CDR1 SGHVS and CDR2 FQNEAQ. CDR3 length: 17 residues. This chain's CDR3 is CASSWHRDREGNQPQHF. CDR3 DNA: TGTGCCAGCAGTTGGCACCGGGACAGGGAAGGCAATCAGCCCCAGCATTTT.

This clone has a single count. This sequence joins TRBV7-9 and TRBJ1-4; TRBD1 might be the D (5 bases). This CDR3 contains 15 residues. V gave up 1 base and J gave up 8 bases, with 14 bases separating them. The germline V gene has CDR1 SEHNR and CDR2 FQNEAQ (reference sequence). The CDR3 nucleotides are TGTGCCAGCAGCTTAGAAGGGGCCTCTAGGGAAAAACTGTTTTTT. Its translation is CASSLEGASREKLFF.

This clone has more than one count but fewer than ten. This chain joins TRBV18 and TRBJ1-1, with TRBD1 matching 8 bases. The V segment lost 3 bases and the J segment 4 bases; nucleotides outside the gene matches: 4. Germline V gives CDR1 KGHSH, CDR2 LQKENI. This CDR3 has 14 residues. The DNA of the CDR3 is TGTGCCAGCTCACCTCAGGGGGCCTCCACTGAAGCTTTCTTT. Amino acid sequence: CASSPQGASTEAFF.

This clone was recorded once. V and J are TRBV2 and TRBJ2-6; D gene uncertain. V lost 4 bases, J lost 2 bases, and 0 bases lay in between. This CDR3 region has 12 residues. Germline CDR1 reads SNHLY; CDR2 reads FYNNEI. The CDR3 DNA sequence: TGTGCCAGCAGTGCTGGGGCCAACGTCCTGACTTTC. Protein sequence: CASSAGANVLTF.

V is TRBV7-5 and J is TRBJ1-4; the table's D gene call, TRBD1, was not cross checked with the DNA. TRBV7-5 is assigned pseudogene status. This CDR3 comprises 16 residues. The CDR3 loop is CVRSLRLGHINEKLFF. The CDR3 region has the DNA TGTGTCAGAAGCCTTAGGTTGGGCCATATTAATGAAAAACTGTTTTTT.

This clone was seen a handful of times. This rearrangement joins TRBV10-1 to TRBJ2-7; tentative D call: TRBD2 (6 bases). Germline CDR1 WNHNN, CDR2 SYGVQD (reference sequence). This CDR3 is 12 amino acids long. V lost 8 bases and J lost 1, with 9 bases in between. In DNA form, the CDR3 reads TGCGCCAGCGGGAGGAATTCCTACGAGCAGTACTTC. This codes for CASGRNSYEQYF.

The chain has TRBV7-9 and TRBJ1-4; D is unclear. CDR1 is SEHNR, CDR2 FQNEAQ, per germline (reference sequence). Trimming took off 5 bases at V and 7 bases at J, with 14 bases between the two ends. This CDR3 comprises 14 residues. CDR3 sequence: CASSLELGLEKLFF. The CDR3 DNA reads TGTGCCAGCAGCCTGGAACTAGGTCTTGAAAAACTGTTTTTT.

The chain employs TRBV7-9 and TRBJ2-1; 12 positions match TRBD2. Germline assignment: CDR1 SEHNR and CDR2 FQNEAQ (reference sequence). Trimming took 7 bases from V and 7 from J; bases not matched to a gene: 8. This CDR3 region has 15 residues. The CDR3 reads CASTPSGGAENEQFF. The CDR3 DNA is TGTGCCAGCACCCCTAGCGGGGGGGCCGAGAATGAGCAGTTCTTC.

The chain has TRBV4-1 and TRBJ2-2, with 8 bases lining up with TRBD1. Germline loops: CDR1 MGHRA, CDR2 YSYEKL. The CDR3 covers 15 residues. V was pared by 3 bases and J by 3 bases, with 3 bases of the junction left unmatched. CDR3 sequence reads: CASSQRTGHTGELFF. DNA for the CDR3: TGCGCCAGCAGCCAGCGGACAGGGCACACCGGGGAGCTGTTTTTT.

The J gene is TRBJ1-4, the V gene TRBV18, with a weak D call TRBD1 (5 bases). CDR1 is KGHSH, CDR2 LQKENI, per germline. The CDR3 is 16 residues long. V lost 6 bases and J lost 8, with 22 bases in between. In DNA form, the CDR3 reads TGTGCCAGCTCTACATCCGGAGGGACCGGAGCCGAAAAACTGTTTTTT. It is translated as CASSTSGGTGAEKLFF.

The chain carries TRBV30 and TRBJ1-2; 9 positions agree with TRBD1. Looked up from germline, CDR1 is GTSNPN and CDR2 is SVGIG (reference sequence). The ends lost 4 bases at V and 8 bases at J; junction bases unmatched: 11. This CDR3 is 14 amino acids long. CDR3 DNA sequence: TGTGCCTGGAATAGCGGGACAGGGACCATGGGCTACACCTTC. It specifies CAWNSGTGTMGYTF.